This entry lists 14 T cell receptor beta chains sequenced from one sample in a study of shared clonotypes between healthy human individuals. Assay: immunoSEQ multiplex PCR; the TCRdb copy retains only in-frame clones and omits some. The sample has fewer than 3 million clones; approximately 90% are singletons. Sequenced sample: naive CD4+ T cells from PBMCs. The subset is: CD45RA+ positively selected. These receptors originate from a man aged 18 to 29 in good health. Some clones in this sample may be carry-over from other donors' samples.

The rearrangement links TRBV5-1 to TRBJ2-7, with 10 positions matching TRBD1. The CDR3 spans 16 residues. The germline V gene has CDR1 SGHRS and CDR2 YFSETQ. Trimming removed 4 bases from V and 1 base from J; junction bases left unmatched: 8. CDR3 sequence (DNA): TGCGCCAGCAGCCGACCGGGACAGGGGACATCCTACGAGCAGTACTTC. Protein: CASSRPGQGTSYEQYF.

This clone was detected only once. The V gene is TRBV29-1, the J gene TRBJ2-5; D gene unclear. V lost 2 bases and J 5 bases, leaving 9 bases between the germline ends. The germline CDR1 and CDR2 sequences are SQVTM and ANQGSEA. This CDR3 region has 12 residues. The CDR3 region is CSVERLGETQYF. In nucleotides, the CDR3 is TGCAGCGTTGAACGGCTGGGGGAGACCCAGTACTTC. Together with reference TRBV29-1 and TRBJ2-5, the CDR3 gives the full variable domain: SAVISQKPSRDICQRGTSLTIQCQVDSQVTMMFWYRQQPGQSLTLIATANQGSEATYESGFVIDKFPISRPNLTFSTLTVSNMSPEDSSIYLCSVERLGETQYFGPGTRLLVL.

The chain couples TRBV11-2 to TRBJ2-7; 12 positions agree with TRBD1. The germline CDR1 and CDR2 sequences are SGHAT and FQNNGV. The CDR3 runs 15 residues. V dropped 5 bases and J dropped 2; count of bases not matched to a gene: 4. The CDR3 here is CASSAGTGGAYEQYF. The DNA for the CDR3 is TGTGCCAGCAGCGCCGGGACAGGGGGCGCCTACGAGCAGTACTTC.

This rearrangement joins TRBV27 to TRBJ2-2; perhaps TRBD2 as D (6 bases). The CDR3 has 16 amino acids. The germline CDR1 and CDR2 sequences are MNHEY and SMNVEV (reference sequence). V dropped 2 bases and J dropped 4 bases, with 14 bases sitting between them. CDR3 bases: TGTGCCAGCAGTTTAGTTGCTGGGAGGAGCACCGGGGAGCTGTTTTTT. Amino acid sequence: CASSLVAGRSTGELFF.

The gene calls are TRBV28 and TRBJ1-2, with D tentatively TRBD1 (6 bases). Germline V gene lookup returns CDR1 MDHEN and CDR2 SYDVKM. The CDR3 loop spans 15 amino acids. The germline V and J ends were trimmed by 6 bases and 1 base, with 15 bases remaining between them. Here the CDR3 reads CASRERGGGNYGYTF. As DNA, the CDR3 is TGTGCCAGCAGGGAAAGGGGAGGGGGTAACTATGGCTACACCTTC.

The chain has TRBV2 and TRBJ2-7, with D perhaps TRBD1 (5 bases). V was shortened by 3 bases and J by 4 bases, with 10 bases between the two germline ends. The length of the CDR3 is 13 residues. Germline CDR1 is SNHLY and CDR2 is FYNNEI. The CDR3 DNA reads as TGTGCCAGCAGTGACAAGGGGTCGTACGAGCAGTACTTC. Its translation: CASSDKGSYEQYF.

Only one count was recorded for this clone. The genes are TRBV5-1 and TRBJ2-6; 11 bases line up with TRBD2. J gave up 4 bases and V 0 bases, and 6 bases lay outside the gene matches. Per germline, CDR1 SGHRS and CDR2 YFSETQ. The CDR3 consists of 18 residues. The CDR3 is CASSLGLAGTSGANVLTF. CDR3 bases: TGCGCCAGCAGCTTGGGACTAGCGGGGACCTCAGGGGCCAACGTCCTGACTTTC.

With regard to this clone: Other nucleotide sequences from this sample produce the same CDR3. The chain combines TRBV28 with TRBJ2-7, with D perhaps TRBD1 (6 bases). Germline V gives CDR1 MDHEN, CDR2 SYDVKM. The V and J ends lost 5 bases and 3 bases respectively, with 11 bases between them. This CDR3 has 13 residues. The CDR3 DNA reads as TGTGCCAGCAGTCCTGGACAGAGCTACGAGCAGTACTTC. It yields the protein CASSPGQSYEQYF. Drawing the rest from reference TRBV28 and TRBJ2-7, the complete variable domain is DVKVTQSSRYLVKRTGEKVFLECVQDMDHENMFWYRQDPGLGLRLIYFSYDVKMKEKGDIPEGYSVSREKKERFSLILESASTNQTSMYLCASSPGQSYEQYFGPGTRLTVT.

The V gene is TRBV5-4, the J gene TRBJ1-1; D gene uncertain. Between the trimmed V and J ends, which lost 3 bases and 1 base, there was a span of 13 bases. The CDR3 length is 15 residues. The germline gives CDR1 SGHNT, CDR2 YYREEE (reference sequence). CDR3 in amino acids: CASSSGVGRNTEAFF. The CDR3 nucleotides are TGTGCCAGCAGCTCCGGGGTTGGAAGGAACACTGAAGCTTTCTTT.

The V and J genes are TRBV6-1 and TRBJ2-2; D possibly corresponds to TRBD1 (6 bases). This CDR3 region has 14 residues. Between the trimmed V and J ends, which lost 5 bases and 6 bases, there was a span of 13 bases. Germline V gene sequence: CDR1 MNHNS, CDR2 SASEGT. The CDR3 region has the DNA TGTGCCAGCAGTCCTAAGACAGGAGCCGGGGAGCTGTTTTTT. Amino acids: CASSPKTGAGELFF.

The genes are TRBV7-2 and TRBJ1-5; no reliable D call. Germline lookup yields CDR1 SGHTA and CDR2 FQGNSA. Trimming pared 2 bases from V and 2 bases from J, leaving 10 bases between. The CDR3 covers 15 residues. The CDR3 coding sequence is TGTGCCAGCAGCTTAAAGGGCTCCGGCAATCAGCCCCAGCATTTT. Residues: CASSLKGSGNQPQHF.

The V and J genes are TRBV15 and TRBJ2-1; D unclear. The CDR3 has 18 amino acids. Trimming removed 3 bases at V and 4 bases at J, with 22 bases between. The germline V gene encodes CDR1 LNHNV and CDR2 YYDKDF (reference sequence). The CDR3 coding sequence is TGTGCCACCAGCAGGGCCGGGTCTCCGAAAACTCCTTACAATGAGCAGTTCTTC. Translation: CATSRAGSPKTPYNEQFF.

On this clone: Here the CDR3 omits its conserved ending phenylalanine or tryptophan, so a read error is the likely source. Because the CDR3's place on the DNA is in doubt, the DNA is left out and the CDR3 is given as listed by TCRdb. The chain recombines TRBV20-1 with TRBJ2-7. The V gene's germline CDR1 is DFQATT and CDR2 SNEGSKA (reference sequence). From its first to its last residue, the CDR3 has 9 amino acids. The CDR3 sequence is CSARGEGPL.

This rearrangement joins TRBV2 to TRBJ1-2; 8 nucleotides agree with TRBD1. The CDR3 runs to 14 residues. With V trimmed by 4 bases and J by 8 bases, 9 bases remained unmatched. Germline loops: CDR1 SNHLY, CDR2 FYNNEI. The CDR3 nucleotides are TGTGCCAGCAGTGTAGGGACAGGACCAGGGGGCTACACCTTC. It yields the protein CASSVGTGPGGYTF.